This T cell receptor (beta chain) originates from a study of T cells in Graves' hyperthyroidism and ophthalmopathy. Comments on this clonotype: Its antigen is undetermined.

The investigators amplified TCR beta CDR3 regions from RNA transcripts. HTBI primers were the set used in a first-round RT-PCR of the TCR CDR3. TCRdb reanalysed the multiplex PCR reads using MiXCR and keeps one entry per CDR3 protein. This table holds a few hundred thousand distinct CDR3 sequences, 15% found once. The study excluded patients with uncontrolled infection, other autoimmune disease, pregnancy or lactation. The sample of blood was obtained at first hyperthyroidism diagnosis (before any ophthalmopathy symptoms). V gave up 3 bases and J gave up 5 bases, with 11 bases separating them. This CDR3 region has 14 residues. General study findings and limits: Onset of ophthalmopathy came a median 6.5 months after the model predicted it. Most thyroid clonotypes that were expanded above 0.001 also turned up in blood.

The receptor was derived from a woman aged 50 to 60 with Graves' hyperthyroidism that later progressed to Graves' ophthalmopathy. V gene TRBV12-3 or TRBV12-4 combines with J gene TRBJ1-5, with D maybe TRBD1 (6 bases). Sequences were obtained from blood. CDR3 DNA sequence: TGTGCCAGCAGTTTCGGGGGCAAGTATCAGCCCCAGCATTTT. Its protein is CASSFGGKYQPQHF.